The 2 T cell receptor beta chains given below trace back to one sample, sequenced in a study of T-cell reconstitution after alpha-beta-depleted transplantation in children. Unique molecular identifiers tagged the TCRbeta library. From the PCR reads, TCRdb called clonotypes with MiXCR, one entry per CDR3 protein. There are a few hundred thousand distinct CDR3 sequences in the sample; just over 20% occur only once, and less than 4.5% lies in the top ten. This sample comprised PBMCs from the stem cell graft donor, obtained from the stem cell graft. These receptors came from a human donor who donated a stem cell graft to a child with acute myeloid leukemia.

This clonotype has only a few counts. An end of the junction does not agree with germline; a read error may underlie this. The V call is TRBV29-1, the J call TRBJ1-3, with D maybe TRBD1 (5 bases). The CDR3 contains 11 residues. CDR1 is SQVTM and CDR2 is ANQGSEA in the germline V gene. CDR3 sequence (DNA): TGCAGCGTTGAATCTGGGGCCAGTACGTACTTT. It translates to CSVESGASTYF.

In DNA form, the CDR3 reads TGCAGTGCTATAGTTGAGACAACTCGTCAGTACTTC. Translation gives CSAIVETTRQYF. This chain links TRBV20-1 with TRBJ2-4, with no clear D. CDR1 and CDR2 (germline): DFQATT, SNEGSKA (reference sequence). This CDR3 spans 12 amino acids. The V and J ends lost 4 bases and 12 bases respectively, with 16 bases between them.